This entry lists 25 T cell receptor beta chains sequenced from one sample in a study of T cell repertoires and leukemia-associated antigens. TCRdb processed the 5' RACE reads anew with MiXCR; each CDR3 protein has one entry. The table includes more than 12,000 distinct CDR3 sequences, 30% to 40% detected once. These receptors have no known antigen. The sample taken for sequencing was CD3+ T cells sorted from blood and cultured. The source of these receptors is a female donor in good health.

A word on this clonotype: Lacking the conserved final phenylalanine or tryptophan, this CDR3 likely reflects a read error. This chain connects TRBV12-3 or TRBV12-4 to TRBJ1-1; 9 bases line up with TRBD1. CDR3 length: 14 amino acids. The junction had 9 bases not matched to a gene; V was cut back by 3 bases and J by 10 bases. This CDR3 reads CASSLRTGGAGAFL. The CDR3 DNA follows: TGTGCCAGCAGTTTGCGCACAGGGGGCGCCGGAGCTTTCCTT.

V gene TRBV28 combines with J gene TRBJ2-1, with TRBD2 as a possible D gene (6 bases). Trimming took 7 bases from V and 6 from J, leaving 13 bases between them. Germline CDR1 reads MDHEN; CDR2 reads SYDVKM. The CDR3 consists of 13 residues. The CDR3, as DNA: TGTGCCAGCACAGTGGGAGGCGGCAATGAGCAGTTCTTC. The encoded protein is CASTVGGGNEQFF.

This clonotype is deemed medium-sized. The chain recombines TRBV20-1 with TRBJ1-2; D may be TRBD1 (6 bases). The germline CDR1 and CDR2 sequences are DFQATT and SNEGSKA (reference sequence). Trimming stripped 5 bases from V and 0 bases from J, with 10 bases between. This CDR3 is 13 amino acids long. The CDR3: CSAVDRTNYGYTF. In nucleotides, the CDR3 is TGCAGTGCTGTCGACAGGACTAACTATGGCTACACCTTC.

The table lists this clonotype with many counts. V is TRBV12-3 or TRBV12-4 and J is TRBJ1-3; unclear D gene. The CDR3 extends over 12 amino acids. The ends were cut back, 4 bases at V and 7 bases at J, with 8 bases in the middle. The CDR3 is CASSSQRNTIYF. The CDR3 coding sequence is TGTGCCAGCAGTTCTCAGAGGAACACCATATATTTT.

This clonotype was counted a few times. The V and J genes are TRBV5-1 and TRBJ1-3, with no clear D. V dropped 0 bases and J dropped 0 bases, with 10 bases sitting between them. This CDR3 is built from 16 residues. Looked up from germline, CDR1 is SGHRS and CDR2 is YFSETQ. The DNA of the CDR3 is TGCGCCAGCAGCTTGGCCTTTGTCAGCTCTGGAAACACCATATATTTT. Translating it yields CASSLAFVSSGNTIYF.

This clonotype is medium-sized by share. The V gene is TRBV4-1, the J gene TRBJ2-5; maybe TRBD2 (5 bases). The V end was cut by 3 bases, the J end by 2 bases, with 16 bases between. CDR3 size: 16 residues. Per the germline V gene, CDR1 is MGHRA and CDR2 is YSYEKL. This CDR3 reads CASSQIEADLQETQYF. CDR3 coding DNA: TGCGCCAGCAGCCAGATCGAAGCGGACTTACAAGAGACCCAGTACTTC.

This clonotype was recorded at least ten times. The genes are TRBV11-3 and TRBJ2-3, with D perhaps TRBD1 (7 bases). V lost 3 bases, J lost 4 bases, and 11 bases lay in between. Germline-derived CDR1 and CDR2 are SGHNT and YENEEA. This CDR3 has 14 residues. The CDR3 nucleotides read TGTGCCAGCAGCTTCACCAGGGGGGCAGATACGCAGTATTTT. It encodes CASSFTRGADTQYF.

At least ten counts were recorded for this clonotype. This chain uses TRBV5-1 with TRBJ2-7; D possibly matches TRBD1 or TRBD2 (5 bases each). CDR1 and CDR2 (germline): SGHRS, YFSETQ. This CDR3 is built from 13 residues. V lost 6 bases, J lost 1 base, and 11 bases lay in between. In DNA, the CDR3 is TGCGCCAGCACCCGGGACGGATCCTACGAGCAGTACTTC. Protein sequence: CASTRDGSYEQYF.

The chain couples TRBV6-5 to TRBJ2-2, with no clear D. The length of the CDR3 is 15 residues. The germline V gene has CDR1 MNHEY and CDR2 SVGAGI. Between the trimmed V and J ends, which lost 11 bases and 3 bases, there was a span of 19 bases. CDR3 residues: CAGRSSGRDTGELFF. In DNA form, the CDR3 reads TGTGCCGGTCGCTCCTCCGGGCGAGACACCGGGGAGCTGTTTTTT.

With respect to this clonotype: A read error may produce the germline difference seen at one junction end. This chain connects TRBV11-2 to TRBJ2-7; 8 bases map to TRBD1. Germline V gives CDR1 SGHAT, CDR2 FQNNGV. This CDR3 has 16 residues. The CDR3 is CAGSSSRRQGTYVQYF. DNA for the CDR3: TGTGCCGGCAGCTCTAGCCGGAGACAGGGGACCTACGTGCAGTACTTC.

CDR3 DNA: TGCAGCGTTGCGGGAGGGCTCTACAATGAGCAGTTCTTC. Translating gives CSVAGGLYNEQFF. This chain uses TRBV29-1 with TRBJ2-1, with TRBD2 identical over 8 bases. Per germline, CDR1 SQVTM and CDR2 ANQGSEA. V trimming: 4 bases; J trimming: 3 bases; junction bases outside the gene matches: 2. The CDR3 runs 13 residues.

This clonotype was seen only once. An end of the junction does not agree with germline; a read error may underlie this. The rearrangement uses TRBV12-3 or TRBV12-4 and TRBJ2-2, with a possible D match to TRBD2 (6 bases). This CDR3 is 12 amino acids long. This CDR3 reads CASTGIGGELFF. In DNA, the CDR3 is TGTGCCAGCACCGGGATCGGCGGGGAACTGTTTTTT.

This clonotype has a count of ten or more. This sequence joins TRBV6-5 and TRBJ2-5; 9 bases match TRBD1. CDR1 MNHEY and CDR2 SVGAGI come from the germline V gene. V was clipped by 10 bases and J by 5 bases; unmatched bases: 11. This CDR3 is built from 14 residues. As DNA, the CDR3 is TGTGCCACCAAACCAAGGACAGGGGTTGAGACCCAGTACTTC. This sequence encodes CATKPRTGVETQYF.

By its share, this clonotype is medium-sized. The gene calls are TRBV20-1 and TRBJ1-6; the D gene is possibly TRBD1 (5 bases). V lost 3 bases to trimming and J lost 7 bases, with 13 bases between them. This CDR3 comprises 14 residues. CDR1 and CDR2 from the germline V gene are DFQATT and SNEGSKA (reference sequence). DNA of the CDR3: TGCAGTGCTAGCTCGGGGGAAACCAATTCACCCCTCCACTTT. This encodes CSASSGETNSPLHF.

As regards this clonotype: A read error may explain this, as a much larger clone is one base away. The chain couples TRBV5-1 to TRBJ2-3; 9 bases align to TRBD2. In germline, CDR1 is SGHRS, CDR2 YFSETQ. The CDR3 length is 15 residues. This CDR3 reads CAGRPSGASTDTQYF. CDR3 sequence (DNA): TGCGCCGGCAGACCTAGCGGGGCAAGCACAGATACGCAGTATTTT.

This clonotype was observed many times. The rearrangement uses TRBV18 and TRBJ1-2; D uncertain. With 6 bases removed from V and 0 bases from J, the gap between germline ends came to 2 bases. The CDR3 covers 11 residues. From germline, CDR1 is KGHSH and CDR2 LQKENI. The CDR3 protein is CASSSNYGYTF. The CDR3 nucleotides are TGTGCCAGCTCTTCTAACTATGGCTACACCTTC. The full variable domain, completed using reference TRBV18 and TRBJ1-2, is NAGVMQNPRHLVRRRGQEARLRCSPMKGHSHVYWYRQLPEEGLKFMVYLQKENIIDESGMPKERFSAEFPKEGPSILRIQQVVRGDSAAYFCASSSNYGYTFGSGTRLTVV.

The chain recombines TRBV15 with TRBJ2-7, with 7 bases identical to TRBD2. This CDR3 contains 16 residues. V trimming: 11 bases; J trimming: 3 bases; junction bases outside the gene matches: 19. CDR1 LNHNV and CDR2 YYDKDF come from the germline V gene (reference sequence). CDR3 sequence (DNA): TGTGCCGCCGGCAGAGAGATGGCGGGAGCTGGCTACGAGCAGTACTTC. This codes for CAAGREMAGAGYEQYF.

To note about this clonotype: The conserved phenylalanine or tryptophan is not found at the CDR3 terminus, so this likely reflects a read error. The DNA is omitted, as the CDR3 cannot be located on it reliably, and the CDR3 follows TCRdb's listing. V and J are TRBV15 and TRBJ2-7. Per the germline V gene, CDR1 is LNHNV and CDR2 is YYDKDF (reference sequence). The CDR3 contains 14 residues when both ends are counted. The CDR3 here is CATSRRRELHEQYY.

This clonotype was counted a single time. A much larger clonotype is one base distant, so this may be a read error. The rearrangement joins TRBV3-1 to TRBJ1-1, with D unresolved. Trimming removed 8 bases from V and 4 bases from J, with 14 bases in between. CDR3 length: 13 residues. Germline values: CDR1 LGHDT, CDR2 YNNKEL (reference sequence). In DNA form, the CDR3 reads TGTGCCAGCTGCTTAGTCAGATTCACTGAAGCTTTCTTT. Amino acid sequence: CASCLVRFTEAFF.

This clonotype counts as medium-sized. The chain uses TRBV29-1 and TRBJ2-5; tentative D call: TRBD2 (5 bases). Germline V gene data show CDR1 as SQVTM and CDR2 as ANQGSEA. V lost 6 bases and J 4 bases, leaving 12 bases between the germline ends. The CDR3 sequence is 12 residues long. This CDR3 is CSVLPEGETQYF. DNA for the CDR3: TGCAGCGTATTGCCCGAGGGAGAGACCCAGTACTTC.

At least ten counts were recorded for this clonotype. V and J are TRBV21-1 and TRBJ2-6; the listed D gene, TRBD1, was not tested against the DNA. TRBV21-1 is a recognized pseudogene. This CDR3 has 17 residues. CDR3: CASSKGGRISGANVLTF. The CDR3 DNA follows: TGTGCCAGCAGCAAAGGGGGACGGATTTCTGGGGCCAACGTCCTGACTTTC.

The genes are TRBV11-3 and TRBJ2-2, with 8 bases that match TRBD2. V gave up 10 bases and J gave up 6 bases; unmatched junction bases: 16. Germline CDR1 reads SGHNT; CDR2 reads YENEEA. The CDR3 spans 16 residues. The chain's CDR3 is CANNQRSGRDSGELFF. As DNA, the CDR3 is TGTGCCAACAACCAGAGGAGCGGGAGAGATTCCGGGGAGCTGTTTTTT.

The genes are TRBV19 and TRBJ1-5; TRBD1 aligns across 8 bases. The CDR3 spans 13 residues. CDR1 LNHDA and CDR2 SQIVND come from the germline V gene (reference sequence). Trimming removed 6 bases from V and 5 bases from J; junction bases left unmatched: 3. CDR3 bases: TGTGCCAGTAGCCAGACAGGGGATCAGCCCCAGCATTTT. This translates into CASSQTGDQPQHF.

This clonotype was recorded a few times. A read error may account for a junction end that differs from germline. V usage is TRBV5-1 and J usage is TRBJ1-6; a possible D gene is TRBD1 (6 bases). The CDR3 spans 14 residues. Germline V gene lookup returns CDR1 SGHRS and CDR2 YFSETQ. The CDR3: CASSLGQVGSPLRF. The CDR3 nucleotides read TGCGCCAGCAGCTTGGGACAGGTTGGATCACCCCTCCGCTTT.

Sample share makes this clonotype medium-sized. CDR3 loop: CASSPGHFNYGYTF. In nucleotides, the CDR3 is TGTGCCAGCAGTCCAGGACACTTTAACTATGGCTACACCTTC. The chain employs TRBV12-3 or TRBV12-4 and TRBJ1-2; maybe TRBD1 (5 bases). Trimming stripped 5 bases from V and 1 base from J, with 11 bases between. The CDR3 covers 14 residues.